Following are 27 T cell receptor beta chains from one sample sequenced in a study of blood T cells in healthy people across ages. Together with a sample-barcoded 5' primer, a J-beta primer mix was included in a second PCR lasting roughly 6 to 12 cycles. Each CDR3 protein gets one entry after TCRdb re-called the 5' RACE reads with MiXCR. The data show about 1.6 million distinct CDR3 sequences, about 32% seen once. Specimen: blood. The receptors shown here come from a woman younger than 45 in good health.

In its sample, this clonotype was seen many times. The V and J genes are TRBV7-3 and TRBJ2-3; tentative D call: TRBD2 (5 bases). V dropped 5 bases and J dropped 2 bases, with 8 bases sitting between them. The germline gives CDR1 SGHTA, CDR2 FQGTGA. The CDR3 has 13 amino acids. This CDR3 is CASSPSYTDTQYF. The CDR3 DNA reads as TGTGCCAGCAGCCCTAGCTACACAGATACGCAGTATTTT.

This clonotype was found a few times. This rearrangement joins TRBV20-1 to TRBJ1-5; the D gene is possibly TRBD1 (5 bases). This CDR3 contains 14 residues. V lost 3 bases, J lost 7 bases, and 16 bases lay in between. CDR1 is DFQATT, CDR2 SNEGSKA, per germline (reference sequence). The CDR3 reads CSARGRQGRQPQHF. CDR3 nucleotide sequence: TGCAGTGCTAGGGGGCGGCAGGGCCGGCAGCCCCAGCATTTT.

This clonotype was found many times. The chain links TRBV29-1 to TRBJ2-7; D might be TRBD1 (6 bases). The CDR3 totals 12 residues. V lost 6 bases, J lost 3 bases, and 12 bases lay in between. In germline, CDR1 is SQVTM, CDR2 ANQGSEA. The CDR3 sequence: CSVGPGDYEQYF. The CDR3 region has the DNA TGCAGCGTGGGTCCAGGGGACTACGAGCAGTACTTC.

This CDR3 reads CASSVGLPTQYF. CDR3 in DNA: TGTGCCAGCAGCGTAGGTCTCCCGACCCAGTACTTC. This sequence joins TRBV9 and TRBJ2-5; D remains ambiguous. Looked up from germline, CDR1 is SGDLS and CDR2 is YYNGEE. V shed 0 bases and J shed 7 bases, with 7 bases lying between them. The CDR3 has 12 amino acids. Looking up the rest from reference TRBV9 and TRBJ2-5 gives the full variable domain: DSGVTQTPKHLITATGQRVTLRCSPRSGDLSVYWYQQSLDQGLQFLIQYYNGEERAKGNILERFSAQQFPDLHSELNLSSLELGDSALYFCASSVGLPTQYFGPGTRLLVL.

To note about this clonotype: Possible read error: a much larger clone is one base away. The gene calls are TRBV5-1 and TRBJ2-3; D gene uncertain. Germline CDR1 SGHRS, CDR2 YFSETQ. CDR3 size: 16 residues. Trimming removed 0 bases at V and 2 bases at J, with 13 bases between. The CDR3: CASSLGITDHTDTQYF. The CDR3, as DNA: TGCGCCAGCAGCTTGGGTATAACGGACCACACAGATACGCAGTATTTT.

This clonotype was counted only a few times. The chain links TRBV12-3 or TRBV12-4 to TRBJ2-1, with 7 bases fitting TRBD1. V was pared by 4 bases and J by 4 bases, with 13 bases of the junction left unmatched. CDR3 length: 17 residues. DNA for the CDR3: TGTGCCAGCAGTTCAATTGTCCCGGGACAGCCATACAATGAGCAGTTCTTC. Protein: CASSSIVPGQPYNEQFF.

This rearrangement joins TRBV6-6 to TRBJ2-2, with D hard to call. Trimming stripped 0 bases from V and 2 bases from J, with 10 bases between. Germline values: CDR1 MNHNY, CDR2 SVGAGI (reference sequence). This CDR3 is built from 16 residues. The CDR3: CASSYSAARNTGELFF. The DNA for the CDR3 is TGTGCCAGCAGTTACTCGGCTGCCAGAAACACCGGGGAGCTGTTTTTT.

This clonotype came up once. The chain has TRBV7-7 and TRBJ2-1, with a possible D match to TRBD1 (6 bases). V was clipped by 2 bases and J by 10 bases, with 15 bases between them. The CDR3 length is 14 residues. CDR1 is SSHAT and CDR2 is FNYEAQ in the germline V gene (reference sequence). This CDR3 reads CASSLSPLTGEQFF. In nucleotides, the CDR3 is TGTGCCAGCAGCTTATCCCCTTTAACAGGGGAGCAGTTCTTC.

This clonotype was counted ten times or more. The chain joins TRBV5-1 to TRBJ2-7, with 7 nucleotides matching TRBD2. Germline assignment: CDR1 SGHRS and CDR2 YFSETQ. CDR3 length: 13 amino acids. V gave up 4 bases and J gave up 3 bases; unmatched junction bases: 4. The CDR3 bases are TGCGCCAGCAGCGCGGCTAGCGGCTACGAGCAGTACTTC. Its translation is CASSAASGYEQYF.

This clonotype was detected a few times. The chain links TRBV10-2 to TRBJ2-7; the match to TRBD1 covers 7 bases. Germline loops: CDR1 WSHSY, CDR2 SAAADI. The junction had 14 bases not matched to a gene; V was cut back by 6 bases and J by 9 bases. The CDR3 is 14 amino acids. The chain's CDR3 is CASRLGQSSHGQYF. The CDR3 region has the DNA TGCGCCAGCAGACTGGGACAGTCCTCCCACGGGCAGTACTTC.

This sequence joins TRBV9 and TRBJ1-1; D ambiguous. Per germline, CDR1 SGDLS and CDR2 YYNGEE. Between the trimmed V and J ends, which lost 0 bases and 4 bases, there was a span of 13 bases. This CDR3 spans 15 amino acids. CDR3 region: CASSVGGYRSTEAFF. The CDR3 nucleotides are TGTGCCAGCAGCGTAGGCGGGTATAGGTCCACTGAAGCTTTCTTT.

Details on this clonotype: A read error is possible here, since a much larger clone lies one base away. The rearrangement uses TRBV10-3 and TRBJ2-5, with no clear D. This CDR3 has 14 residues. Looked up from germline, CDR1 is ENHRY and CDR2 is SYGVKD. V lost 6 bases and J 0 bases, leaving 11 bases between the germline ends. The CDR3 here is CAIRDTDYQETQYF. CDR3 DNA: TGTGCCATCAGGGATACCGACTACCAAGAGACCCAGTACTTC.

The sample holds a few counts of this clonotype. The chain couples TRBV27 to TRBJ2-3; D may be TRBD1 or TRBD2 (5 bases each). The ends were cut back, 5 bases at V and 0 bases at J, with 15 bases in the middle. There are 16 residues in the CDR3. Germline V lookup: CDR1 MNHEY, CDR2 SMNVEV (reference sequence). CDR3 DNA: TGTGCCAGCAGTCCCTCGGCTGGGGACAGCACAGATACGCAGTATTTT. As protein: CASSPSAGDSTDTQYF.

The table lists this clonotype with a few counts. This sequence joins TRBV20-1 and TRBJ2-5; D is undetermined. The CDR3 runs to 13 residues. Per the germline V gene, CDR1 is DFQATT and CDR2 is SNEGSKA (reference sequence). CDR3 coding DNA: TGCAGCTTCTTGGCTAGGGCTGGGGAGACCCAGTACTTC. This codes for CSFLARAGETQYF.

This clonotype was seen a few times. The rearrangement joins TRBV20-1 to TRBJ2-5; D remains ambiguous. The CDR3 consists of 13 residues. Germline CDR1 reads DFQATT; CDR2 reads SNEGSKA (reference sequence). The V gene lost 6 bases and the J gene lost 4 bases, with 15 bases spanning the gap. The CDR3 spells CSAPLRSGETQYF. In DNA form, the CDR3 reads TGCAGTGCGCCGCTCCGGTCAGGAGAGACCCAGTACTTC.

This clonotype was found a few times. The chain combines TRBV15 with TRBJ2-1, with D perhaps matching TRBD1 or TRBD2 (5 bases each). Germline-derived CDR1 and CDR2 are LNHNV and YYDKDF (reference sequence). Trimming left V 6 bases short and J 1 base short, with 13 bases between. This CDR3 has 15 residues. The CDR3 DNA reads TGTGCCACCAGACCGGGACGGCTATCCTACAATGAGCAGTTCTTC. Translating gives CATRPGRLSYNEQFF.

This clonotype showed up just a few times. CDR3 loop: CATGTGPKFNEQFF. The CDR3 coding sequence is TGTGCCACGGGGACCGGCCCTAAGTTCAATGAGCAGTTCTTC. V gene TRBV7-8 combines with J gene TRBJ2-1; D may be TRBD1 or TRBD2 (5 bases each). Germline values: CDR1 SGHVS, CDR2 FQNEAQ. This CDR3 is 14 amino acids long. The germline V and J ends were trimmed by 10 bases and 6 bases, with 19 bases remaining between them.

V gene TRBV5-1 combines with J gene TRBJ2-3; 14 bases line up with TRBD2. Per germline, CDR1 SGHRS and CDR2 YFSETQ. CDR3 length equals 16 residues. With 4 bases clipped from V and 2 bases from J, the junction kept 3 bases outside the gene matches. CDR3 DNA sequence: TGCGCCAGCAGCGAGGGACTAGCGGGGGACACAGATACGCAGTATTTT. Its protein is CASSEGLAGDTDTQYF.

Comment on this clonotype: A read error may produce the germline difference seen at one junction end. This rearrangement joins TRBV6-1 to TRBJ2-4; D is uncertain. Germline-derived CDR1 and CDR2 are MNHNS and SASEGT. The CDR3 has 16 residues. The CDR3 spells CASSEGQLLAKDIQYF. The CDR3 DNA is TGTGCCAGCAGTGAAGGGCAATTGTTGGCCAAAGACATCCAGTACTTC.

This clonotype occurred a few times. V usage is TRBV24-1 and J usage is TRBJ1-1, with D maybe TRBD1 (5 bases). CDR3 size: 13 residues. CDR1 is KGHDR and CDR2 is SFDVKD in the germline V gene. V lost 4 bases and J lost 12, with 17 bases in between. CDR3 nucleotide sequence: TGTGCCACCAGTGACCTGACAGTTAGTGGAACTTTCTTT. As protein: CATSDLTVSGTFF.

The rearrangement links TRBV6-1 to TRBJ2-6; 9 nucleotides align to TRBD1. Per germline, CDR1 MNHNS and CDR2 SASEGT. There are 17 residues in the CDR3. V was pared by 7 bases and J by 4 bases, with 11 bases of the junction left unmatched. The CDR3 nucleotides read TGTGCCAGCAAGGCGCACACAGGGGGCTCCGGGGCCAACGTCCTGACTTTC. The encoded protein is CASKAHTGGSGANVLTF.

This chain links TRBV15 with TRBJ2-7; 8 bases map to TRBD1. The CDR3 has 13 amino acids. The V segment lost 4 bases and the J segment 2 bases; nucleotides outside the gene matches: 1. CDR1 LNHNV and CDR2 YYDKDF come from the germline V gene (reference sequence). CDR3 nucleotide sequence: TGTGCCACCAGCAAGGGACAGGCCTACGAGCAGTACTTC. Residues: CATSKGQAYEQYF.

This clonotype has only a few counts. The rearrangement uses TRBV7-2 and TRBJ1-5; 7 bases map to TRBD1. With V trimmed by 0 bases and J by 5 bases, 4 bases remained unmatched. This CDR3 is built from 15 residues. CDR1 SGHTA and CDR2 FQGNSA come from the germline V gene. CDR3: CASSLARGWDQPQHF. The CDR3 DNA sequence: TGTGCCAGCAGCTTAGCCAGGGGGTGGGATCAGCCCCAGCATTTT.

This clonotype was seen more than once but under ten times. The genes are TRBV11-2 and TRBJ1-2; 7 bases are shared with TRBD1. V dropped 5 bases and J dropped 8; count of bases not matched to a gene: 14. Germline assignment: CDR1 SGHAT and CDR2 FQNNGV. This CDR3 is built from 15 residues. The CDR3 coding sequence is TGTGCCAGCAGCCCCCCCGACAGGGCCGTTGGCGGCTACACCTTC. Its translation is CASSPPDRAVGGYTF.

There are a few counts of this clonotype. The gene calls are TRBV11-3 and TRBJ1-6; a weak D match, TRBD1 (5 bases). Per germline, CDR1 SGHNT and CDR2 YENEEA. The V gene lost 5 bases and the J gene lost 7 bases, with 15 bases spanning the gap. CDR3 length equals 15 residues. CDR3 bases: TGTGCCAGCAGCCACCGGACAAGGGCCAATTCACCCCTCCACTTT. This gives the protein CASSHRTRANSPLHF.

This clonotype turned up a few times. The chain uses TRBV12-3 or TRBV12-4 and TRBJ2-1, with 16 bases matching TRBD2. The CDR3 covers 18 residues. J gave up 7 bases and V 5 bases, and 11 bases lay outside the gene matches. The CDR3 bases are TGTGCCAGCAGTCCCGGGACTAGCGGGAGGGGGCCGGGGAATGAGCAGTTCTTC. Protein product: CASSPGTSGRGPGNEQFF.

This chain uses TRBV20-1 with TRBJ1-6; no definite D call. The germline CDR1 and CDR2 sequences are DFQATT and SNEGSKA (reference sequence). V lost 1 base to trimming and J lost 8 bases, with 9 bases between them. This CDR3 contains 13 residues. CDR3 sequence (DNA): TGCAGTGCTAGAGGCCAGATAGATTCACCCCTCCACTTT. Translation gives CSARGQIDSPLHF.